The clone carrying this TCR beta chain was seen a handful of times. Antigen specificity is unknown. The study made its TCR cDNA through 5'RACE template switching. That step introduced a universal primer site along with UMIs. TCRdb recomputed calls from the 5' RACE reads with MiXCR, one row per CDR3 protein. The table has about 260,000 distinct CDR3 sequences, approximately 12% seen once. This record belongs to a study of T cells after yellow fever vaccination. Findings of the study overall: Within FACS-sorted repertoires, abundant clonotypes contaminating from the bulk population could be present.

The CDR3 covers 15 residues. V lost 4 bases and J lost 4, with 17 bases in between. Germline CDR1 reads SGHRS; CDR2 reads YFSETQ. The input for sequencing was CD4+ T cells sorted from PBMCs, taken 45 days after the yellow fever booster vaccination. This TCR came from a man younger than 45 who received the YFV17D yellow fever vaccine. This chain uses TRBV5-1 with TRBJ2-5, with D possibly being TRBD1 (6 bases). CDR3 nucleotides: TGCGCCAGCAGCAGGATCAAGACAGGAGCAGAGACCCAGTACTTC. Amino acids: CASSRIKTGAETQYF.